Sequencing of this TCR beta chain was carried out in a study of blood T cell repertoires in COVID-19. The CDR3 covers 18 residues. Trimming took off 6 bases at V and 0 bases at J, with 18 bases between the two ends. In germline, CDR1 is SNHLY, CDR2 FYNNEI. Some clones are missing from TCRdb's copy, which holds only in-frame ones; the method was immunoSEQ multiplex PCR. The profile shows fewer than 500,000 clones, approximately 88% of them singletons. The sample holds a few counts of this clone. The chain links TRBV2 to TRBJ2-6; D might be TRBD1 (5 bases). The sequence was collected from a woman between 25 and 40 years old with acute COVID-19. Sequencing was performed on PBMCs or T cells enriched from blood (not recorded which). The chain's CDR3 is CASRYYRTASSGANVLTF. The CDR3 nucleotides read TGTGCCAGCAGATACTACAGGACCGCATCCTCTGGGGCCAACGTCCTGACTTTC.